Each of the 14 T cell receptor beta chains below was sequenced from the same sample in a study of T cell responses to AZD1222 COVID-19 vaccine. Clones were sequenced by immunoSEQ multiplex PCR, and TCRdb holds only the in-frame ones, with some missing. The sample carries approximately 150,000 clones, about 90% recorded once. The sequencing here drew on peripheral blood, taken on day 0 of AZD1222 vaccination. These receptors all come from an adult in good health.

CDR3 coding DNA: TGTGCCAGCGCTAAGGGGGGCACAGATACGCAGTATTTT. Its protein is CASAKGGTDTQYF. The genes are TRBV28 and TRBJ2-3; tentative D call: TRBD1 (6 bases). The V gene lost 8 bases and the J gene lost 1 base, with 10 bases spanning the gap. Germline loops: CDR1 MDHEN, CDR2 SYDVKM. CDR3 length equals 13 residues.

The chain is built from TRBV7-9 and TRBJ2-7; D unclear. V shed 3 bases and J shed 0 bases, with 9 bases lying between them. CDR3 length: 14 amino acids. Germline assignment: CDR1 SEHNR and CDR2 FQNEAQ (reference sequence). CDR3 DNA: TGTGCCAGCAGCTTTCAACGGAGCTCCTACGAGCAGTACTTC. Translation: CASSFQRSSYEQYF.

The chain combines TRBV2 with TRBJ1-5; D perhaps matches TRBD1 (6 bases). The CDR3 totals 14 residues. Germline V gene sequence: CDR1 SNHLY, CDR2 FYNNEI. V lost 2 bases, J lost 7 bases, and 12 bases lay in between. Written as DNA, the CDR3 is TGTGCCAGCAGTGAAAGTACAGGGTGGCAGCCCCAGCATTTT. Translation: CASSESTGWQPQHF. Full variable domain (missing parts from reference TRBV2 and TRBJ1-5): EPEVTQTPSHQVTQMGQEVILRCVPISNHLYFYWYRQILGQKVEFLVSFYNNEISEKSEIFDDQFSVERPDGSNFTLKIRSTKLEDSAMYFCASSESTGWQPQHFGDGTRLSIL.

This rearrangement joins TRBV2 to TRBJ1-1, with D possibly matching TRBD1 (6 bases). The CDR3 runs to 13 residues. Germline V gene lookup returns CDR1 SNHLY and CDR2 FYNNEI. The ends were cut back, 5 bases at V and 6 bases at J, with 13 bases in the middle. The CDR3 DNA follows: TGTGCCAGCAGTCCCGGGGGCGCGGCTGAAGCTTTCTTT. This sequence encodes CASSPGGAAEAFF.

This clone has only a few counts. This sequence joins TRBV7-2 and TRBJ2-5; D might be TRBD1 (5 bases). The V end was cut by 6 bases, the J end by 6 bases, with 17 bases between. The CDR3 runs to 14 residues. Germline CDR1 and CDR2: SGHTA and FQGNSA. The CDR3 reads CASSQSGAPQTQYF. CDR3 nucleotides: TGTGCCAGCAGTCAAAGTGGGGCGCCCCAGACCCAGTACTTC.

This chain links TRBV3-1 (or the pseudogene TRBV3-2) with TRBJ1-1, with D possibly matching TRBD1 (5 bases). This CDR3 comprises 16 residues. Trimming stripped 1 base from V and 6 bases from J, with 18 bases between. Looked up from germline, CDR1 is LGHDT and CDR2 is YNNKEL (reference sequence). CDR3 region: CASSQVRLLGTPEAFF. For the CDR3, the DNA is TGTGCCAGCAGCCAAGTAAGACTACTCGGGACCCCTGAAGCTTTCTTT.

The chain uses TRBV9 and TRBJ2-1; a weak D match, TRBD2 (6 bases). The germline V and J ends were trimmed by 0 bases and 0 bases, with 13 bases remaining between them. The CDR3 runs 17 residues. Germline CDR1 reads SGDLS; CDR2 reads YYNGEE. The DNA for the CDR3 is TGTGCCAGCAGCGTAGGGGCTAGCGCTGGCTCCTACAATGAGCAGTTCTTC. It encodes CASSVGASAGSYNEQFF.

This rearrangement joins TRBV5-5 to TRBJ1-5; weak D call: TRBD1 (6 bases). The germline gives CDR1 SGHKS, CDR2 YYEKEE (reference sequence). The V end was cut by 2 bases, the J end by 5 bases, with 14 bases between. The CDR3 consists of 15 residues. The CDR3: CASSFGGAQDQPQHF. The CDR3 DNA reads TGTGCCAGCAGCTTCGGGGGGGCGCAGGATCAGCCCCAGCATTTT.

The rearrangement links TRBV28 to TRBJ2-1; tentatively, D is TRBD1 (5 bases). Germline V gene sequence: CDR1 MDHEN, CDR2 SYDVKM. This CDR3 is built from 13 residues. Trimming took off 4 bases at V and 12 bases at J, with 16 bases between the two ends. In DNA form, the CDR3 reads TGTGCCAGCAGTTCCATCCAAGGGGAAGCGCAGTTCTTC. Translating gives CASSSIQGEAQFF.

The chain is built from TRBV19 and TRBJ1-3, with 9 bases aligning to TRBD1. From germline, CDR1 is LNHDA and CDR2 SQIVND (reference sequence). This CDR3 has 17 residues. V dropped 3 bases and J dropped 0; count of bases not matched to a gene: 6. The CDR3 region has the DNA TGTGCCAGTAGTATGGCGGGACAGGGCATCTCTGGAAACACCATATATTTT. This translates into CASSMAGQGISGNTIYF.

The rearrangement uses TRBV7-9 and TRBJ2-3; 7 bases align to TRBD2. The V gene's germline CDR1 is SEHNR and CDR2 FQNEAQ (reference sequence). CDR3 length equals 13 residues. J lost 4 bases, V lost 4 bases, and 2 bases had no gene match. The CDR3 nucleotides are TGTGCCAGCAGCTCGCTAGCGGCAGATACGCAGTATTTT. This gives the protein CASSSLAADTQYF.

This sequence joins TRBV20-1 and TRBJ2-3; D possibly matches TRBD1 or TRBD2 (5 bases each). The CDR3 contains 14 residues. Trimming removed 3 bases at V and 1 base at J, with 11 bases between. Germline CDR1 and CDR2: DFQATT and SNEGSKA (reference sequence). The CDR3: CSASGQGGTDTQYF. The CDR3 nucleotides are TGCAGTGCTAGTGGGCAGGGAGGCACAGATACGCAGTATTTT.

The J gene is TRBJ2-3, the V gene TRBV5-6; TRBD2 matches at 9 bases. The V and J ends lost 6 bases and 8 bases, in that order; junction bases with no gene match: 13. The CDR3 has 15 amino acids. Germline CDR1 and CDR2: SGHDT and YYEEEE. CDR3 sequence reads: CASTGVLAGRSTQYF. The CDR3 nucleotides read TGTGCCAGCACCGGAGTGCTAGCGGGAAGGTCTACGCAGTATTTT.

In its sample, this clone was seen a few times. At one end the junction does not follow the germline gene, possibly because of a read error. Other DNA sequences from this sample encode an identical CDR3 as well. In DNA, the CDR3 is TGTGCCACCAGCAGAGAGGCTAGCGGGGGACCCAACTTC. It encodes CATSREASGGPNF. J is TRBJ2-5 and V is TRBV15, with 10 positions matching TRBD2. The CDR3 length is 13 residues. The V gene's germline CDR1 is LNHNV and CDR2 YYDKDF (reference sequence).